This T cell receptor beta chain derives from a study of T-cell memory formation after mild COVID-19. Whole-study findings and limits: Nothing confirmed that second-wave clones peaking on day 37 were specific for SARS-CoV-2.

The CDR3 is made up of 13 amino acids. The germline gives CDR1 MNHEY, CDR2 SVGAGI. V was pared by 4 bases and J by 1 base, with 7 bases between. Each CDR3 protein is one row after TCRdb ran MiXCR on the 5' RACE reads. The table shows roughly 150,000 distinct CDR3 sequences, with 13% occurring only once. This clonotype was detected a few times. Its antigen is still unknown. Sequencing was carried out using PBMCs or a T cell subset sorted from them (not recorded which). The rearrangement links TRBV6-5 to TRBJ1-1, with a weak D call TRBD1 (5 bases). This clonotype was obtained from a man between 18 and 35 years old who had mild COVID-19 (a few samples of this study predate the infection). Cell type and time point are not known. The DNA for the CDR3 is TGTGCCAGCAGTTCCAGGGAGAACACTGAAGCTTTCTTT. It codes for CASSSRENTEAFF.